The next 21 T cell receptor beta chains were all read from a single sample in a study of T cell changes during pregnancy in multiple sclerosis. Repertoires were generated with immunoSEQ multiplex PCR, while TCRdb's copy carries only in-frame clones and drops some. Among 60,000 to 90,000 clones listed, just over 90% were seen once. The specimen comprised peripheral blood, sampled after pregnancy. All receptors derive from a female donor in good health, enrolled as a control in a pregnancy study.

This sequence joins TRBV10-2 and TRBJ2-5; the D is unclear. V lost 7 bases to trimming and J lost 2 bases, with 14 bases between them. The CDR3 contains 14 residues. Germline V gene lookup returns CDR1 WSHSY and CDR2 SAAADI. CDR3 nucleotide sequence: TGCGCCAGCAAGACTCATCCCCTTCAAGAGACCCAGTACTTC. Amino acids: CASKTHPLQETQYF.

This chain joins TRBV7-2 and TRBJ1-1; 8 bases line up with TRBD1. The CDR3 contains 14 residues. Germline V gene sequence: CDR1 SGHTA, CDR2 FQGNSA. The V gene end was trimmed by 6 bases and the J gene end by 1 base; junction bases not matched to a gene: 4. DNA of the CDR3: TGTGCCAGCAGGGAGGGGACAGGGAACACTGAAGCTTTCTTT. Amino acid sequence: CASREGTGNTEAFF.

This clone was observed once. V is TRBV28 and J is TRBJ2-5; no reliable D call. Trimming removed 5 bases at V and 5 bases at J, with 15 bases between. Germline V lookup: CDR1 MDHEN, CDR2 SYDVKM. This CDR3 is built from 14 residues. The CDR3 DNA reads TGTGCCAGCAGTCCATCCCTGACGCGGGAGACCCAGTACTTC. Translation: CASSPSLTRETQYF.

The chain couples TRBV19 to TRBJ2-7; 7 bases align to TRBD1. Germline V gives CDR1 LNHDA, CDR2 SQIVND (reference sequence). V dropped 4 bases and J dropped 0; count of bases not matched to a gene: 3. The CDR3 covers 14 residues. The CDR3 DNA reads TGTGCCAGTAGTAGGACAGGCGACTCCTACGAGCAGTACTTC. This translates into CASSRTGDSYEQYF.

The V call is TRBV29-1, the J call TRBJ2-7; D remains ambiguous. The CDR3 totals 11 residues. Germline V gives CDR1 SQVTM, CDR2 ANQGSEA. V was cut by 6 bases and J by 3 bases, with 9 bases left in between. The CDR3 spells CSVYSDYEQYF. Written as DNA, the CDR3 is TGCAGCGTCTATTCCGACTACGAGCAGTACTTC.

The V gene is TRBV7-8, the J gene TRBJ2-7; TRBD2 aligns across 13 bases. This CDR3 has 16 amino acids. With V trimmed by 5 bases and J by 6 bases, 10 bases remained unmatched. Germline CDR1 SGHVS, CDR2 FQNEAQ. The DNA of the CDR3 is TGTGCCAGCAGCCCGTTCGGACTAGCGGGAGCTGGCGAGCAGTACTTC. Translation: CASSPFGLAGAGEQYF.

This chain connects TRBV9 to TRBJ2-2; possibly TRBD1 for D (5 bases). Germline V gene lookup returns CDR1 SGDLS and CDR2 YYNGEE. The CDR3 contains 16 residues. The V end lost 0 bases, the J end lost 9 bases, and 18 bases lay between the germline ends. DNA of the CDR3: TGTGCCAGCAGCGTAGTTCCTAGTACCACAGGAAGGGAGCTGTTTTTT. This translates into CASSVVPSTTGRELFF. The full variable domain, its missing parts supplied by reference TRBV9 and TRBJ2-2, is DSGVTQTPKHLITATGQRVTLRCSPRSGDLSVYWYQQSLDQGLQFLIQYYNGEERAKGNILERFSAQQFPDLHSELNLSSLELGDSALYFCASSVVPSTTGRELFFGEGSRLTVL.

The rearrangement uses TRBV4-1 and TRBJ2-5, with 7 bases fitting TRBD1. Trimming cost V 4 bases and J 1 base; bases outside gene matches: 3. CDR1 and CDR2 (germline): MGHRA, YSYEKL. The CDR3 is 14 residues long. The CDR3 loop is CASSLGTVQETQYF. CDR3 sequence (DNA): TGCGCCAGCAGCCTAGGGACAGTCCAAGAGACCCAGTACTTC.

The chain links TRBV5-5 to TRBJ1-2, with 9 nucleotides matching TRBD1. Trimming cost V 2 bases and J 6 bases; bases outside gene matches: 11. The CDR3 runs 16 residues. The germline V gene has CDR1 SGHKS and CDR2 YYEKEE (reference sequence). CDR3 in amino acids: CASSLQTGTGSNGYTF. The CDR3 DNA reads TGTGCCAGCAGCTTACAGACCGGGACAGGGTCGAATGGCTACACCTTC.

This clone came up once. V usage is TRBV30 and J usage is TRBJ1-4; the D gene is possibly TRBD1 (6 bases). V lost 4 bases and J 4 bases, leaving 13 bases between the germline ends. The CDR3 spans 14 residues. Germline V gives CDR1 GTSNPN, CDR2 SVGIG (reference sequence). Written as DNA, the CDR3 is TGTGCCTGGAACCAACAGGGACGTAATGAAAAACTGTTTTTT. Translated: CAWNQQGRNEKLFF.

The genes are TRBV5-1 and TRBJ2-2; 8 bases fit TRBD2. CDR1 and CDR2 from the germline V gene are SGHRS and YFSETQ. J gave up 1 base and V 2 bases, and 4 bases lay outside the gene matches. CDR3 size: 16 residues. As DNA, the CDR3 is TGCGCCAGCAGCTTACGGCTAGCGGGGAACACCGGGGAGCTGTTTTTT. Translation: CASSLRLAGNTGELFF.

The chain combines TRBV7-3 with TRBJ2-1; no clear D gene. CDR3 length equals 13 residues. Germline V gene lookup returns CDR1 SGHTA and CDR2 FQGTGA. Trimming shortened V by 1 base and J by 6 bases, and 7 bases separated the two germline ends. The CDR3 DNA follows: TGTGCCAGCAGCTTAAAAGCGTTCAATGAGCAGTTCTTC. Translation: CASSLKAFNEQFF.

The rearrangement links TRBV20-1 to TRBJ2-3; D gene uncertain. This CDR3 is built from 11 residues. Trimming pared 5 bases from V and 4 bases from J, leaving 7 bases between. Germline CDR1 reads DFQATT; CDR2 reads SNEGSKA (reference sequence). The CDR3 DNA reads TGCAGTGCTGAGGCGGCAGATACGCAGTATTTT. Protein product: CSAEAADTQYF.

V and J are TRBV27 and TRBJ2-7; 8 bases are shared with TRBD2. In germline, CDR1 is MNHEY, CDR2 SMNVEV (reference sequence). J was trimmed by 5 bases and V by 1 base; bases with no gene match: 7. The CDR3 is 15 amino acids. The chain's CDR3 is CASSLFLAGPHEQYF. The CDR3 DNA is TGTGCCAGCAGTTTATTCCTAGCGGGTCCACACGAGCAGTACTTC.

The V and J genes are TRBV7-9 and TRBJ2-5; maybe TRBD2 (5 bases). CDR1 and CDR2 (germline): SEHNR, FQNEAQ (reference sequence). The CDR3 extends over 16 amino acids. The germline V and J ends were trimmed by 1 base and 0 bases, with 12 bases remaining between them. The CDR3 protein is CASSLDQRRHQETQYF. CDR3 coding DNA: TGTGCCAGCAGCTTAGACCAGCGGAGGCACCAAGAGACCCAGTACTTC. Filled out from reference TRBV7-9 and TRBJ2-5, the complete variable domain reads DTGVSQNPRHKITKRGQNVTFRCDPISEHNRLYWYRQTLGQGPEFLTYFQNEAQLEKSRLLSDRFSAERPKGSFSTLEIQRTEQGDSAMYLCASSLDQRRHQETQYFGPGTRLLVL.

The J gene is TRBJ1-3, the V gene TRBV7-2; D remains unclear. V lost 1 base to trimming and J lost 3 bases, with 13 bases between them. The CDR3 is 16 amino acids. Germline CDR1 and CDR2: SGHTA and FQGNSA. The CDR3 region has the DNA TGTGCCAGCAGCTTAGTAGTACCCAAGCATGGAAACACCATATATTTT. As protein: CASSLVVPKHGNTIYF.

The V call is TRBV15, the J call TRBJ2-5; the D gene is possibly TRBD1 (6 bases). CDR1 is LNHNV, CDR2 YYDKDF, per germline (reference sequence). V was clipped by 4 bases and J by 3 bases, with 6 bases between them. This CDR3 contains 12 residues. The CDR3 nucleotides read TGTGCCACCAGCACAGGGGAAGAGACCCAGTACTTC. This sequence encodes CATSTGEETQYF. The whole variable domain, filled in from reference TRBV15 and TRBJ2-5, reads DAMVIQNPRYQVTQFGKPVTLSCSQTLNHNVMYWYQQKSSQAPKLLFHYYDKDFNNEADTPDNFQSRRPNTSFCFLDIRSPGLGDTAMYLCATSTGEETQYFGPGTRLLVL.

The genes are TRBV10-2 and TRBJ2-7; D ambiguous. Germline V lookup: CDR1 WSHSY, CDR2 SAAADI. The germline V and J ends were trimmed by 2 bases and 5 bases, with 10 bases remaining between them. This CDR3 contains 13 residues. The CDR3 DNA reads TGCGCCAGCAGTGAGCAGGCCCGAGACGAGCAGTACTTC. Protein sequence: CASSEQARDEQYF.

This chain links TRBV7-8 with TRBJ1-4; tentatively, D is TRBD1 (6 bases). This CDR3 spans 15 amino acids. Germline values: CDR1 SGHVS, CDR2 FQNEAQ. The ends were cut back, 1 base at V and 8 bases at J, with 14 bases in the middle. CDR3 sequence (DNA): TGTGCCAGCAGCTTAGTGGGGGCGCTGGAAGAAAAACTGTTTTTT. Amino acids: CASSLVGALEEKLFF.

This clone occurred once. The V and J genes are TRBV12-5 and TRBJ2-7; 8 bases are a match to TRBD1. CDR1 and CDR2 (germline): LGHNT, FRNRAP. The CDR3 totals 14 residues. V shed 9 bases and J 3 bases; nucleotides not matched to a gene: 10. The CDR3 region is CASFSGTGNYEQYF. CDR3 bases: TGTGCTAGCTTCTCCGGGACAGGCAACTACGAGCAGTACTTC.

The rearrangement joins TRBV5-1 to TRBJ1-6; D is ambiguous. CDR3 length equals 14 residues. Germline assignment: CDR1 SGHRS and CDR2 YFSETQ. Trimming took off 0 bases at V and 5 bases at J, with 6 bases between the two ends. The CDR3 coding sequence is TGCGCCAGCAGCTTGGGACAAGATAATTCACCCCTCCACTTT. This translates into CASSLGQDNSPLHF.